This T cell receptor (beta chain) was sequenced in a study of shared clonotypes between healthy human individuals. Only in-frame clones appear in the TCRdb table, and some are missing; sequencing was by immunoSEQ multiplex PCR. The sample lists roughly 1,100,000 clones, about 70% seen once, with over 1.3% in the top ten. CDR3 length: 13 residues. Germline V gene sequence: CDR1 SGHTA, CDR2 FQGNSA. V gave up 5 bases and J gave up 8 bases, with 13 bases separating them. CD4+ cells were split into CD45RA+ naive and CD45RA-negative memory subsets. The chain is built from TRBV7-2 and TRBJ2-1, with D hard to call. This clonotype was sampled from a man aged 18 to 35 in good health. The sequencing input was memory CD4+ T cells sorted from blood. The subset: CD45RA-negative fraction. The CDR3 protein is CASSLQTGYEQFF. The CDR3 region has the DNA TGTGCCAGCAGCCTACAGACTGGGTATGAGCAGTTCTTC.